This T cell receptor (beta chain) emerged from a study of blood T cell repertoires in COVID-19. Turning to the study itself: Sources were T cells, B-cell-depleted T cells, or PBMCs; the material itself was cDNA or gDNA.

Per the study methods: By means of reference gene primer amplification, nucleated cell counts were estimated. The table came from immunoSEQ multiplex PCR; TCRdb's copy has only in-frame clones and leaves some out. The V and J calls and clone size come from that table; D and trimming were worked out from the DNA. In the table there are under 450,000 clones, more than 85% of which are singletons. CDR1 is SGHRS, CDR2 YFSETQ, per germline. CDR3 length equals 14 residues. Trimming took 0 bases from V and 3 from J, leaving 8 bases between them. This clone was found once. Across about two dozen US areas, participants ranged in age from roughly 18 to 95 years.

The sample taken for sequencing was PBMCs or T cells enriched from blood (not recorded which). The TCR was taken from a woman younger than 45 who had recovered from COVID-19. The V gene is TRBV5-1, the J gene TRBJ2-3; no firm D call. CDR3 loop: CASSLVLETDTQYF. In DNA form, the CDR3 reads TGCGCCAGCAGCTTGGTCCTAGAAACAGATACGCAGTATTTT.